The source of this T cell receptor (beta chain) is a study of a mutant IDH1 vaccine in newly diagnosed glioma. Looking at the study overall: Eight vaccine injections were given to patients in weeks 1, 3, 5, 7, 11, 15, 19 and 23. Vaccine administration was initiated 4-6 weeks following radiotherapy alone, or with temozolomide cycles.

Note on this clone: Its antigen is unidentified.

Some clones are missing from TCRdb's copy, which holds only in-frame ones; the method was immunoSEQ multiplex PCR. The table shows 50,000 to 70,000 clones, with around 87% occurring only once. Study-wide results and caveats: With respect to changes in top peripheral T cell clonotypes, pseudoprogression seemed unrelated.

Per the germline V gene, CDR1 is SGHVS and CDR2 is FQNEAQ. The CDR3 extends over 15 amino acids. The junction had 7 bases not matched to a gene; V was cut back by 3 bases and J by 7 bases. Noted time point: week 23, last vaccination. Vaccinated patients received 300 ug of mutant IDH1 20-mer peptide per dose, with topical imiquimod. The sample in question was PBMCs, obtained from a glioma patient whose treatment included an IDH1 peptide vaccine. The rearrangement uses TRBV7-8 and TRBJ2-1, with 9 bases fitting TRBD2. The receptor comes from a man between 35 and 55 years old with glioma. CDR3 protein: CASSFAGLAKNEQFF. In nucleotides, the CDR3 is TGTGCCAGCAGCTTCGCTGGACTAGCGAAGAATGAGCAGTTCTTC.